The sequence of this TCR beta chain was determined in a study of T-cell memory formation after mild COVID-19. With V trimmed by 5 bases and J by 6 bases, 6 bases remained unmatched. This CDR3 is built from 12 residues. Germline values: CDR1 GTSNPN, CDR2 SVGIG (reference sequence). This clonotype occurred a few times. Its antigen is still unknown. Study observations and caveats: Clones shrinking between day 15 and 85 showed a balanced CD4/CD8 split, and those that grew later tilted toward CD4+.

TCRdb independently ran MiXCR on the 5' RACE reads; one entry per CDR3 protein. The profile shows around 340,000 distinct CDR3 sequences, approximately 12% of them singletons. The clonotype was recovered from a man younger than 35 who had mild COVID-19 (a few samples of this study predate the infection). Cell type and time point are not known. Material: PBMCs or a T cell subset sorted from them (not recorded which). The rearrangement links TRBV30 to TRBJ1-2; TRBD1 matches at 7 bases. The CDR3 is CAWWGQRDGYTF. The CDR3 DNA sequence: TGTGCCTGGTGGGGACAGAGGGATGGCTACACCTTC.